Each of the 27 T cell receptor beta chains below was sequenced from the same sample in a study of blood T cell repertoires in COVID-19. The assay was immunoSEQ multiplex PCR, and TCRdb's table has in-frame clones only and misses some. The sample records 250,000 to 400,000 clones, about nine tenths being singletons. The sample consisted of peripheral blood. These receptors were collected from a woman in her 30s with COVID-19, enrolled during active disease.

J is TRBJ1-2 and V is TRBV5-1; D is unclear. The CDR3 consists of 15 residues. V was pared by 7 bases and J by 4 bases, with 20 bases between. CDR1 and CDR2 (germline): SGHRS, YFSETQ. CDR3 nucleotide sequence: TGCGCCAGCCGTAAATCGACTGACGGACTCTATGGCTACACCTTC. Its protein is CASRKSTDGLYGYTF.

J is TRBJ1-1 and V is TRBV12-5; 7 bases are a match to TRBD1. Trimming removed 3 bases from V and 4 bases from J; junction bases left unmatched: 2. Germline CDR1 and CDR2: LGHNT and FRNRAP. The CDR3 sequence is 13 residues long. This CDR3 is CASGFDRATEAFF. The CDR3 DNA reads TGTGCTAGTGGTTTTGACAGGGCCACTGAAGCTTTCTTT.

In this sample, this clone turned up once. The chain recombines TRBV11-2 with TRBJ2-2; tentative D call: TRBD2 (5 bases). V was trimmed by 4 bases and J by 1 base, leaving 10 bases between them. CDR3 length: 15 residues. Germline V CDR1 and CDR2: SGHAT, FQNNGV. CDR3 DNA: TGTGCCAGCAGCTCCGGGGTTAAGAACACCGGGGAGCTGTTTTTT. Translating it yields CASSSGVKNTGELFF.

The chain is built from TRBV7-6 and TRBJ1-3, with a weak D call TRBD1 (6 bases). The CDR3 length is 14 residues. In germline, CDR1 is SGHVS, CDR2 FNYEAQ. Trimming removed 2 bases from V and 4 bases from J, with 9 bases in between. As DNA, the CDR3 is TGTGCCAGCAGCTTAAGGGGGTCCGGAAACACCATATATTTT. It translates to CASSLRGSGNTIYF.

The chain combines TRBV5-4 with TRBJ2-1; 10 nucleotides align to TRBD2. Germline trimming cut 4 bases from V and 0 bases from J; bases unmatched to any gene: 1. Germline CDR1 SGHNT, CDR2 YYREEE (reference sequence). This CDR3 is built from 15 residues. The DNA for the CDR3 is TGTGCCAGCAGCCGGACTAGCGGCTCCTACAATGAGCAGTTCTTC. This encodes CASSRTSGSYNEQFF.

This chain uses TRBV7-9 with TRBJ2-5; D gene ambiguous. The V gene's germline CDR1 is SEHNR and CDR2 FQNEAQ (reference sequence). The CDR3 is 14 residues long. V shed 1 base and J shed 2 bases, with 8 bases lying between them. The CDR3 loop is CASSLVSGQETQYF. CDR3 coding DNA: TGTGCCAGCAGCTTAGTGTCAGGTCAAGAGACCCAGTACTTC.

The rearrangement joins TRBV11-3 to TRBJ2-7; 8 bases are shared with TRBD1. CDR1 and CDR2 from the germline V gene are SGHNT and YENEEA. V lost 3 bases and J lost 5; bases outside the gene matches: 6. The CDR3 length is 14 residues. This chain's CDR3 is CASSFSTGADEQYF. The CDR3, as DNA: TGTGCCAGCAGCTTTTCGACAGGGGCGGACGAGCAGTACTTC. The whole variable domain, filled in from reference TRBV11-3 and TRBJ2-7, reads EAGVVQSPRYKIIEKKQPVAFWCNPISGHNTLYWYLQNLGQGPELLIRYENEEAVDDSQLPKDRFSAERLKGVDSTLKIQPAELGDSAVYLCASSFSTGADEQYFGPGTRLTVT.

The CDR3 protein is CASSLQAGVNTEAFF. The CDR3 DNA sequence: TGTGCCAGCAGTTTACAGGCAGGGGTGAACACTGAAGCTTTCTTT. The chain uses TRBV27 and TRBJ1-1; weak D call: TRBD1 (6 bases). The germline V gene encodes CDR1 MNHEY and CDR2 SMNVEV (reference sequence). Deletions cut 2 bases from V and 0 bases from J, with 10 bases between. The CDR3 contains 15 residues.

The CDR3 spells CSVVDRVTTNEKLFF. The CDR3 DNA reads TGCAGCGTAGTCGACAGGGTCACAACTAATGAAAAACTGTTTTTT. The chain has TRBV29-1 and TRBJ1-4; TRBD1 matches 7 bases. CDR1 and CDR2 (germline): SQVTM, ANQGSEA. This CDR3 comprises 15 residues. V shed 6 bases and J 0 bases; nucleotides not matched to a gene: 7.

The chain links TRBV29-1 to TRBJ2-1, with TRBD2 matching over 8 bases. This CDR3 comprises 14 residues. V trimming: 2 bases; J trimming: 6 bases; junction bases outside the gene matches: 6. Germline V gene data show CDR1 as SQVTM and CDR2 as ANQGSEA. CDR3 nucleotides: TGCAGCGTTGAAAATCGAGGGACTAGCAATGAGCAGTTCTTC. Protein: CSVENRGTSNEQFF.

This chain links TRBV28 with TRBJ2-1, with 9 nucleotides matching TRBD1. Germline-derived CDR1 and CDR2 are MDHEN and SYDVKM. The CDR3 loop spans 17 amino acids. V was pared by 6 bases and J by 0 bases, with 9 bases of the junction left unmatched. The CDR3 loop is CASSPLGDRVSYNEQFF. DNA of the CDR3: TGTGCCAGCAGCCCACTCGGGGACAGGGTCTCCTACAATGAGCAGTTCTTC.

CDR3: CATSRPGLTGGWEQFF. CDR3 in DNA: TGTGCCACCAGCAGGCCCGGGCTCACAGGGGGGTGGGAGCAGTTCTTC. The rearrangement uses TRBV15 and TRBJ2-1; 8 bases map to TRBD1. This CDR3 is 16 amino acids long. CDR1 LNHNV and CDR2 YYDKDF come from the germline V gene (reference sequence). Unmatched junction bases numbered 14, after V lost 3 bases and J lost 10 bases.

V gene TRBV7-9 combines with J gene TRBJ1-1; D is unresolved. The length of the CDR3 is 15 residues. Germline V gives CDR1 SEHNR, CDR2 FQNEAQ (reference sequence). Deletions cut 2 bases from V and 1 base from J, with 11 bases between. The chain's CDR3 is CASSLPVEWNTEAFF. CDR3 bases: TGTGCCAGCAGCTTACCGGTGGAGTGGAACACTGAAGCTTTCTTT.

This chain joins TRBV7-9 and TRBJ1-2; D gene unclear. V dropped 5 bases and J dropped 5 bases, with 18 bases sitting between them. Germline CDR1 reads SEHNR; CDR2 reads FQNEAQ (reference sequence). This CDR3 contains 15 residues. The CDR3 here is CASSAPEGFSYGYTF. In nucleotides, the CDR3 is TGTGCCAGCAGCGCTCCCGAGGGTTTCTCATATGGCTACACCTTC.

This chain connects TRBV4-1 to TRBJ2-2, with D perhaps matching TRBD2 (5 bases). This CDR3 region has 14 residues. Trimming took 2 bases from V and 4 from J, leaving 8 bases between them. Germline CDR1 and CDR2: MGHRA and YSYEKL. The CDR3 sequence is CASSQPTSTGELFF. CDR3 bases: TGCGCCAGCAGCCAACCAACTAGCACCGGGGAGCTGTTTTTT.

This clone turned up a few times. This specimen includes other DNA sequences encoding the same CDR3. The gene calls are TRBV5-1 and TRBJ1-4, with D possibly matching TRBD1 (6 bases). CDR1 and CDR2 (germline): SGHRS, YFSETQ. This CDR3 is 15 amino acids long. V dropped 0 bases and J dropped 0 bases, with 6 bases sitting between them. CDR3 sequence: CASSLEGATNEKLFF. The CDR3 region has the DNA TGCGCCAGCAGCTTGGAGGGGGCAACTAATGAAAAACTGTTTTTT.

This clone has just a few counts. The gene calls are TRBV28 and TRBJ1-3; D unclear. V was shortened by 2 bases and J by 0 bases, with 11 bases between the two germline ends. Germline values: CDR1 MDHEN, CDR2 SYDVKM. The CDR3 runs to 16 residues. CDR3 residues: CASSLGNINSGNTIYF. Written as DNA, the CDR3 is TGTGCCAGCAGTTTAGGTAACATAAACTCTGGAAACACCATATATTTT.

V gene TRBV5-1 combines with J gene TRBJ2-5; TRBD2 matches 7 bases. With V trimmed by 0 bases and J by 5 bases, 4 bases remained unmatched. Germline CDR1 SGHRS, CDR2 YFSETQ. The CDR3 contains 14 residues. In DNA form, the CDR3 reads TGCGCCAGCAGCTTGGGGGACTACGAGGAGACCCAGTACTTC. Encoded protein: CASSLGDYEETQYF. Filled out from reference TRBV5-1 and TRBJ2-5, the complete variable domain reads KAGVTQTPRYLIKTRGQQVTLSCSPISGHRSVSWYQQTPGQGLQFLFEYFSETQRNKGNFPGRFSGRQFSNSRSEMNVSTLELGDSALYLCASSLGDYEETQYFGPGTRLLVL.

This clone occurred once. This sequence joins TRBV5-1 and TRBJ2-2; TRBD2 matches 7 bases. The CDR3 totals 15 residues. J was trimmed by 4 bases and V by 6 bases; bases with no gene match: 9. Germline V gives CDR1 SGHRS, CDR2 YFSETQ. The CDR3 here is CASKQAGRGTGELFF. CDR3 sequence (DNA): TGCGCCAGCAAACAAGCGGGGCGAGGCACCGGGGAGCTGTTTTTT.

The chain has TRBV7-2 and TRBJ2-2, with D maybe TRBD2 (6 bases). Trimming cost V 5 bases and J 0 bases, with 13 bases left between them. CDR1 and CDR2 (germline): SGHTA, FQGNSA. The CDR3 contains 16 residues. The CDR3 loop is CASSPRTTTNTGELFF. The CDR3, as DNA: TGTGCCAGCAGCCCCCGGACTACGACGAACACCGGGGAGCTGTTTTTT.

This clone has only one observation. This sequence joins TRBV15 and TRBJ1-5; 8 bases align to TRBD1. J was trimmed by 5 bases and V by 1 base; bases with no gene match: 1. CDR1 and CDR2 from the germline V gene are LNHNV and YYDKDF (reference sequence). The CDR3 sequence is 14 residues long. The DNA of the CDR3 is TGTGCCACCAGCAGAGGACAGGGGCATCAGCCCCAGCATTTT. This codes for CATSRGQGHQPQHF.

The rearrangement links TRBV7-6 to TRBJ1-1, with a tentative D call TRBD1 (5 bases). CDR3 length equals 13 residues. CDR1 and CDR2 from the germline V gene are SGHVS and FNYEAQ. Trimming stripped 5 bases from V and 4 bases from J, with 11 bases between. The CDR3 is CASSPGPGTEAFF. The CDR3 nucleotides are TGTGCCAGCAGCCCAGGGCCTGGCACTGAAGCTTTCTTT.

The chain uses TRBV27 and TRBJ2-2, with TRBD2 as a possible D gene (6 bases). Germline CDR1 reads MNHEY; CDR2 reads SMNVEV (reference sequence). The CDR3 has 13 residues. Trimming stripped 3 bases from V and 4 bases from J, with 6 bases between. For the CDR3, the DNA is TGTGCCAGCAGTTTTAGCGGCACCGGGGAGCTGTTTTTT. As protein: CASSFSGTGELFF.

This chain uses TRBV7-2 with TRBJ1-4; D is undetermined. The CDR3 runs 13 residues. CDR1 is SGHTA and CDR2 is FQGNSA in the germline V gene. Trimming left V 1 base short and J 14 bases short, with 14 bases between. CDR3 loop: CASSLVGSAGLFF. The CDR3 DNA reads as TGTGCCAGCAGCTTAGTCGGCAGCGCGGGGCTGTTTTTT.

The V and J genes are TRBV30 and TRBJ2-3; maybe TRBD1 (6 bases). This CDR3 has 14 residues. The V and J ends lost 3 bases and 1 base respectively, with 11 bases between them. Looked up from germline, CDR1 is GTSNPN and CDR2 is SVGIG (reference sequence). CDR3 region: CAWSGQSGTDTQYF. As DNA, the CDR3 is TGTGCCTGGAGCGGACAGTCTGGCACAGATACGCAGTATTTT.

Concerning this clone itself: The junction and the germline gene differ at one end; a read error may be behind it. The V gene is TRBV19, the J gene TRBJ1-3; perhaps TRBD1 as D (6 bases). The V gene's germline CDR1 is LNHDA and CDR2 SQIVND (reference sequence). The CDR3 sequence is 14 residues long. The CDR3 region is CASSIGTTGNTIYF. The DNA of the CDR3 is TGTGCAAGTAGTATAGGGACAACTGGAAACACCATATATTTT.

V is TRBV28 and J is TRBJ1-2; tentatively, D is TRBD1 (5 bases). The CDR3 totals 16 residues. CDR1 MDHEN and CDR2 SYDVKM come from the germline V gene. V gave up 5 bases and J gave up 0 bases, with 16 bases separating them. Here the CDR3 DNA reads TGTGCCAGCAGTCCCCGTGGACACAGAGCTAACTATGGCTACACCTTC. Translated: CASSPRGHRANYGYTF.